This TCR beta chain was observed in a study of blood T cell repertoires in COVID-19. Study background: Sources were T cells, B-cell-depleted T cells, or PBMCs; the material itself was cDNA or gDNA.

Unmatched junction bases numbered 6, after V lost 2 bases and J lost 4 bases. CDR3 length: 15 residues. The germline gives CDR1 LGHDT, CDR2 YNNKEL (reference sequence). TCRdb keeps only in-frame clones here, not all; method: immunoSEQ multiplex PCR. The sample lists 75,000 to 80,000 clones, 88% occurring once. The rearrangement links TRBV3-1 (or the pseudogene TRBV3-2) to TRBJ2-7; 9 bases line up with TRBD1. The sample consisted of peripheral blood. The clonotype comes from a human donor in a cohort sampled during active COVID-19. CDR3 in amino acids: CASSQRGDRAYEQYF. CDR3 nucleotides: TGTGCCAGCAGCCAAAGGGGGGACAGGGCGTACGAGCAGTACTTC.